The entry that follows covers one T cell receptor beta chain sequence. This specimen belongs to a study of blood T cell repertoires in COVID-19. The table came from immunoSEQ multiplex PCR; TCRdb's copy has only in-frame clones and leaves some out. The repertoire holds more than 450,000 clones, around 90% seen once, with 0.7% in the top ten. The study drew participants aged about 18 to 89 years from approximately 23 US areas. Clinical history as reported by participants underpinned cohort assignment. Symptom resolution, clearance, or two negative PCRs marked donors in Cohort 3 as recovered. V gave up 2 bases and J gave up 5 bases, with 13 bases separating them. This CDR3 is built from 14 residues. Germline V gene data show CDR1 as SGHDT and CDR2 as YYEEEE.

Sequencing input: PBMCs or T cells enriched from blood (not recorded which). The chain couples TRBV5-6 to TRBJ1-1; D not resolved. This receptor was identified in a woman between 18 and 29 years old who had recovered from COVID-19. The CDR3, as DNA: TGTGCCAGCAGCTTACCGGCCGGAGGGACTGAAGCTTTCTTT. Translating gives CASSLPAGGTEAFF.